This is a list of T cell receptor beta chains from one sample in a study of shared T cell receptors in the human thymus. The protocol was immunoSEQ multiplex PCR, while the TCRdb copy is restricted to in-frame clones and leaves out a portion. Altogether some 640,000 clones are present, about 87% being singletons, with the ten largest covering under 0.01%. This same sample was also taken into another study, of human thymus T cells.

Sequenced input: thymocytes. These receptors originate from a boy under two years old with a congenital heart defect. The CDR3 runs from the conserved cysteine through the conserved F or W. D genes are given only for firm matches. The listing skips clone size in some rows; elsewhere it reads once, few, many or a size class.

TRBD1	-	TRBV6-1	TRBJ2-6	CASSGRGSDLSGANVLTF	TGTGCCAGCAGTGGCAGGGGGTCCGACCTGTCTGGGGCCAACGTCCTGACTTTC
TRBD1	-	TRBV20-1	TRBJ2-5	CSAHRGETQYF	TGCAGTGCGCACAGGGGTGAGACCCAGTACTTC
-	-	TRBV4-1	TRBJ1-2	CASSQDRRRPYGYTF	TGCGCCAGCAGCCAAGACAGGCGACGTCCCTATGGCTACACCTTC
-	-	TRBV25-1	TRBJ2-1	CASSVPRDGRRHNEQFF	TGTGCCAGCAGTGTCCCACGGGACGGGAGAAGGCACAATGAGCAGTTCTTC
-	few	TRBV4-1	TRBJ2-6	CASSQFRSGANVLTF	TGCGCCAGCAGCCAGTTCCGTTCTGGGGCCAACGTCCTGACTTTC
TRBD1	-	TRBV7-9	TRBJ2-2	CASSQGQGASGELFF	TGTGCCAGCAGCCAGGGACAGGGGGCGTCCGGGGAGCTGTTTTTT
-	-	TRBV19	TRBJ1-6	CASSIDRRGSSPLHF	TGTGCCAGTAGTATAGACCGGCGGGGGAGTTCACCCCTCCACTTT
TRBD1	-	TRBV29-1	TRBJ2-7	CSVPGQGPYEQYF	TGCAGCGTTCCCGGACAGGGGCCCTACGAGCAGTACTTC
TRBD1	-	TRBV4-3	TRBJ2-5	CASSHPGQEQETQYF	TGCGCCAGCAGCCACCCGGGACAGGAGCAAGAGACCCAGTACTTC
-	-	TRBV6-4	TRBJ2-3	CASSEVRGDTDTQYF	TGTGCCAGCAGTGAGGTCAGGGGGGACACAGATACGCAGTATTTT
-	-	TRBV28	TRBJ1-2	CASGSGCYGYTF	TGTGCCAGCGGGTCAGGATGTTATGGCTACACCTTC
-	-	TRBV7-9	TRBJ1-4	CASSSPVGTNEKLFF	TGTGCCAGCAGCTCCCCGGTCGGGACTAATGAAAAACTGTTTTTT
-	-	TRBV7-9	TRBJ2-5	CASSARQGGQETQYF	TGTGCCAGCAGCGCCAGACAGGGAGGCCAAGAGACCCAGTACTTC
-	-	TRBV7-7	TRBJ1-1	CASSSRAAFF	TGTGCTAGCAGCTCGAGGGCAGCTTTCTTT
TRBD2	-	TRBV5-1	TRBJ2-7	CASSFSGEYEQYF	TGCGCCAGCAGCTTTAGCGGGGAGTACGAGCAGTACTTC
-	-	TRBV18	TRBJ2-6	CASSPAEPNSSSGANVLTF	TGTGCCAGCTCACCAGCGGAACCCAATTCTAGCTCTGGGGCCAACGTCCTGACTTTC
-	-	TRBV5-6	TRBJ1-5	CASSIQGQSNQPQHF	TGTGCCAGCAGCATACAGGGTCAGTCCAATCAGCCCCAGCATTTT
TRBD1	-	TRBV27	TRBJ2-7	CASSGSPGQPTPTSYEQYF	TGTGCCAGCAGCGGTTCCCCGGGACAGCCCACTCCCACTTCCTACGAGCAGTACTTC
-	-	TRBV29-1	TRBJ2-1	CSAAGVGQGPVLREGRKFF	TGCAGCGCCGCTGGGGTTGGACAGGGTCCAGTATTGCGGGAGGGCCGGAAGTTCTTC
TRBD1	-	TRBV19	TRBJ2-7	CASSTPGQDPYEQYF	TGTGCCAGTAGTACCCCGGGACAGGACCCCTACGAGCAGTACTTC
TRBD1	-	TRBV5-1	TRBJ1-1	CASSLSGQGNTEAFF	TGCGCCAGCAGCTTGAGCGGACAGGGGAACACTGAAGCTTTCTTT
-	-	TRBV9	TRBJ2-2	CASSVARGASSGELFF	TGTGCCAGCAGCGTAGCCCGGGGGGCCTCCTCCGGGGAGCTGTTTTTT
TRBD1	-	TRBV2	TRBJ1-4	CASRPGTANEKLFF	TGTGCCAGTCGACCCGGGACAGCTAATGAAAAACTGTTTTTT
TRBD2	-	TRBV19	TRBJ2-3	CASSMAGGTDTQYF	TGTGCCAGTAGTATGGCGGGAGGCACAGATACGCAGTATTTT
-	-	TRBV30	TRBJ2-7	CAWSDRTKSYEQYF	TGTGCCTGGAGTGACAGGACCAAATCCTACGAGCAGTACTTC
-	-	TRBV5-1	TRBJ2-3	CASSFGSDTQYF	TGCGCCAGCAGCTTCGGGTCAGATACGCAGTATTTT
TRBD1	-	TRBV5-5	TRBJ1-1	CASRPTRGQAIEAFF	TGTGCCTCGCGGCCCACGAGGGGACAGGCGATTGAAGCTTTCTTT
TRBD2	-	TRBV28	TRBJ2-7	CASSGMGLAGEVEQYF	TGTGCCAGCAGTGGAATGGGACTAGCGGGAGAGGTCGAGCAGTACTTC
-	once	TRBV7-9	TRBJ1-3	CASSLLRNTIYF	TGTGCCAGCAGCTTACTGCGCAACACCATATATTTT